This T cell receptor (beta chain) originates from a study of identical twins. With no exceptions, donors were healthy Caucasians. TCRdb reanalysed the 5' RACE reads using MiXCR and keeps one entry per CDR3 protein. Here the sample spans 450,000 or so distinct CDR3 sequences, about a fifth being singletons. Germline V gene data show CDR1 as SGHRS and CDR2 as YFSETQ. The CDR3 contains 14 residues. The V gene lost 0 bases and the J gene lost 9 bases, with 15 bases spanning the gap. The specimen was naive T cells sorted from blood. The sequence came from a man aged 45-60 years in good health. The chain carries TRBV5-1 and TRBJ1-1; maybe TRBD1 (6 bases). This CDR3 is CASSLETGRAQAFF. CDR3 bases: TGCGCCAGCAGCTTGGAGACAGGACGAGCTCAAGCTTTCTTT. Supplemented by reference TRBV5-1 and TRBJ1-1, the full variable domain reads KAGVTQTPRYLIKTRGQQVTLSCSPISGHRSVSWYQQTPGQGLQFLFEYFSETQRNKGNFPGRFSGRQFSNSRSEMNVSTLELGDSALYLCASSLETGRAQAFFGQGTRLTVV.